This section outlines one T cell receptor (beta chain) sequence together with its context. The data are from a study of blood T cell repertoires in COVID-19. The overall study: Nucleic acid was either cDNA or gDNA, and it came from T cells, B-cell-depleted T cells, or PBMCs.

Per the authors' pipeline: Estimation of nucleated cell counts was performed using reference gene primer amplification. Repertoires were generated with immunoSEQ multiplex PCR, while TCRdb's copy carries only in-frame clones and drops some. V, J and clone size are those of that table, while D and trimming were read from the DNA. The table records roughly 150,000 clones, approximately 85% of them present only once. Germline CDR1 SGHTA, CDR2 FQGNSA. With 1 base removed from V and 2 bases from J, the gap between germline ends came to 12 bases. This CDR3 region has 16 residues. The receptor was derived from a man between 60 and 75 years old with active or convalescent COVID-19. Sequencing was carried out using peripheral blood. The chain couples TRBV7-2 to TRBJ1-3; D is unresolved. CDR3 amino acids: CASSLGAGNTGNTIYF. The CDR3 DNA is TGTGCCAGCAGCTTAGGGGCAGGAAACACTGGAAACACCATATATTTT.